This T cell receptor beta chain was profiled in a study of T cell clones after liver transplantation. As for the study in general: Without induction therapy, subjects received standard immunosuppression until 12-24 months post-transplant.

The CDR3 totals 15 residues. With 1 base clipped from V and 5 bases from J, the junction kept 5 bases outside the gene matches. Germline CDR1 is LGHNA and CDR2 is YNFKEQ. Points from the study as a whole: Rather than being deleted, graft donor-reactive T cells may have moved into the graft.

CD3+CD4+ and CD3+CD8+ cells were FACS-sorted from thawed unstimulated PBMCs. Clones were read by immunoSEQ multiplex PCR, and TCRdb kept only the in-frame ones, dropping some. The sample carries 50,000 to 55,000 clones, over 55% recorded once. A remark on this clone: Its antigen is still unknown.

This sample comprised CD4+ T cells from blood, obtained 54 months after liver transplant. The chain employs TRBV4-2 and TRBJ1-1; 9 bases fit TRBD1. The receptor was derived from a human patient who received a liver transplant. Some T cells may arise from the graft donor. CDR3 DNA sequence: TGTGCCAGCAGCCAAGGGACAGGGGTTGAAACTGAAGCTTTCTTT. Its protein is CASSQGTGVETEAFF.